Given below is one TCR beta chain in context. Its antigen is unknown. Per-base qualities were not stored, and no clone one base away is much larger. The CDR3 numbers 16 residues from cysteine through phenylalanine. Just the 48-base CDR3 DNA is kept, in frame starting at base 1. The germline V gene encodes CDR1 SGHDT and CDR2 YYEEEE. The germline V and J ends show losses of 0 bases and 1 base respectively, and no gene match explains 4 bases of the junction. The entry originates in a study of CD8+CD57+ T cells in acquired aplastic anemia (dated by TCRdb to the late 2010s). Background for the entire study: On average, sorted CD4+ and CD8+ cells yielded roughly 3.4 ug of extracted DNA, with a range of about 0.18 to 27.4 ug. CD8+CD57+ expansion was defined as a frequency above the mean frequency observed in healthy subjects.

Expansion of CD8+CD57+ cells had been shown by flow cytometry in the patients chosen for sequencing. Severe acquired aplastic anemia was diagnosed in all patients according to International Study of Aplastic Anemia and Agranulocytosis and Camitta criteria. At the time blood was sampled, none of the patients had received any therapy. In this study, sorted CD4+ and CD8+ T cells from the blood of healthy subjects and of severe aplastic anemia patients had their TCR repertoires deep-sequenced. Patients were enrolled under clinicaltrials.gov protocols 00001620, 01623167, 00001397, 00071045, 00081523 and 00961064 in the USA. Ficoll-Paque density gradient centrifugation was used to isolate peripheral blood mononuclear cells. Before DNA was extracted, CD4+ and CD8+ T cells were sorted using either FACS or magnetic beads. What the authors observed across the whole study: Around 27 CD8+ CDR3 sequences were shared between patients and controls but appeared highly expressed in patients and within their immunodominant clones. CD8+ Simpson's diversity did not differ significantly between patients and healthy controls (P=0.060).

Genomic DNA served as template for TCR beta VDJ combination and CDR3 sequence profiling. TCR repertoire sequencing was run on an Illumina HiSeq 2000. Concerning the study's data processing: TRBV/TRBJ rearrangement plots, CDR3 size and DJ length profiles, and Simpson's diversity index were used to assess repertoires. Whichever DNA sequence was most abundant in the deep sequencing data was defined as the immunodominant clone. CDR3 amino acid sequences were checked for sharing between subjects and were compared against published repertoires and the VDJdb database. TCRdb trimmed public reads at Q25 via fastp, called clones via MiXCR and kept in-frame beta chains. Every entry covers one CDR3 protein and lists the most common genes and DNA from its rows. The V and J calls were determined by TCRdb, not by the authors. For this sample the table gives roughly 220,000 distinct CDR3 sequences, of which around three fifths were detected only once. Together, the top ten hold under 60% of the sample.

The source is a human donor with aplastic anemia. Recombination linked TRBV5-6 to TRBJ2-3, and 8 bases in between align with TRBD1. Sequences were obtained from sorted CD4+, CD8+, or CD8+CD57+ T cells (not recorded which) from PBMCs. The nucleotide sequence is given as TGTGCCAGCAGCTTGGGGGGGACAGGTCGCACAGATACGCAGTATTTT. The resulting protein is CASSLGGTGRTDTQYF.